The 29 T cell receptor beta chains listed next were all sequenced from one sample in a study of cytomegalovirus exposure and HLA in healthy donors. Assay used: immunoSEQ multiplex PCR; TCRdb lists only in-frame clones, some missing. The table lists 98,000 or so clones, approximately 85% of them singletons. The sequencing sample was made of PBMCs. The receptors stem from a woman aged 18 to 35 in good health and CMV-seronegative.

The V gene is TRBV18, the J gene TRBJ1-2, with 9 bases aligning to TRBD1. The length of the CDR3 is 14 residues. Germline trimming cut 3 bases from V and 7 bases from J; bases unmatched to any gene: 6. From germline, CDR1 is KGHSH and CDR2 LQKENI. CDR3 amino acids: CASSPRDRESGYTF. CDR3 DNA sequence: TGTGCCAGCTCACCCCGGGACAGGGAGAGTGGCTACACCTTC.

The chain combines TRBV7-9 with TRBJ2-5; the match to TRBD1 covers 9 bases. The V gene's germline CDR1 is SEHNR and CDR2 FQNEAQ (reference sequence). V trimming: 5 bases; J trimming: 0 bases; junction bases outside the gene matches: 4. This CDR3 is 15 amino acids long. The CDR3 loop is CASSKQGAHQETQYF. For the CDR3, the DNA is TGTGCCAGCAGCAAACAGGGGGCCCACCAAGAGACCCAGTACTTC.

V usage is TRBV7-9 and J usage is TRBJ1-3; D uncertain. The CDR3 runs 15 residues. Germline CDR1 reads SEHNR; CDR2 reads FQNEAQ (reference sequence). The V and J ends lost 5 bases and 0 bases respectively, with 11 bases between them. The CDR3 DNA reads TGTGCCAGCAGCCCCCTCTCGGGCTCTGGAAACACCATATATTTT. Translating it yields CASSPLSGSGNTIYF.

CDR3 region: CASSPGEGVNTEAFF. The CDR3 nucleotides are TGTGCCAGCAGCCCCGGGGAGGGGGTGAACACTGAAGCTTTCTTT. This rearrangement joins TRBV27 to TRBJ1-1, with D possibly TRBD1 on 6 matching bases. The CDR3 totals 15 residues. Deletions cut 6 bases from V and 0 bases from J, with 14 bases between. CDR1 and CDR2 (germline): MNHEY, SMNVEV (reference sequence).

This sequence joins TRBV11-2 and TRBJ1-2, with D perhaps TRBD1 (5 bases). Germline V lookup: CDR1 SGHAT, CDR2 FQNNGV. The CDR3 spans 18 residues. Trimming pared 0 bases from V and 0 bases from J, leaving 17 bases between. Here the CDR3 reads CASSLDLAGLSPNYGYTF. The DNA for the CDR3 is TGTGCCAGCAGCTTAGATTTGGCAGGGCTTTCTCCTAACTATGGCTACACCTTC.

The chain joins TRBV7-9 to TRBJ2-3, with D maybe TRBD1 (5 bases). CDR3 length: 14 amino acids. The ends were cut back, 3 bases at V and 2 bases at J, with 9 bases in the middle. In germline, CDR1 is SEHNR, CDR2 FQNEAQ (reference sequence). The CDR3 spells CASSFRGFTDTQYF. The CDR3 DNA is TGTGCCAGCAGCTTTAGGGGTTTCACAGATACGCAGTATTTT.

The CDR3 reads CASTREAFMNTEAFF. The CDR3 DNA sequence: TGCGCCTCCACTCGAGAGGCTTTCATGAACACTGAAGCTTTCTTT. The rearrangement uses TRBV5-1 and TRBJ1-1; D not resolved. The V gene's germline CDR1 is SGHRS and CDR2 YFSETQ. Trimming removed 10 bases from V and 0 bases from J, with 19 bases in between. The CDR3 sequence is 15 residues long. Filled out from reference TRBV5-1 and TRBJ1-1, the complete variable domain reads KAGVTQTPRYLIKTRGQQVTLSCSPISGHRSVSWYQQTPGQGLQFLFEYFSETQRNKGNFPGRFSGRQFSNSRSEMNVSTLELGDSALYLCASTREAFMNTEAFFGQGTRLTVV.

This chain links TRBV10-3 with TRBJ2-7, with 10 positions matching TRBD1. Unmatched junction bases numbered 10, after V lost 11 bases and J lost 6 bases. Per germline, CDR1 ENHRY and CDR2 SYGVKD. The CDR3 extends over 13 amino acids. The CDR3 reads CAASGTGVREQYF. The DNA of the CDR3 is TGTGCCGCGTCCGGGACAGGGGTACGCGAGCAGTACTTC.

CDR3 sequence (DNA): TGTGCAAGTCGCAAAGGAGACCCCGGTAATGGCTACACCTTC. It encodes CASRKGDPGNGYTF. The chain recombines TRBV12-2 with TRBJ1-2. TRBV12-2 is noted as a pseudogene. The CDR3 sequence is 14 residues long.

The genes are TRBV19 and TRBJ1-2; perhaps TRBD1 as D (5 bases). The CDR3 totals 15 residues. Germline CDR1 is LNHDA and CDR2 is SQIVND (reference sequence). Trimming pared 4 bases from V and 6 bases from J, leaving 18 bases between. The CDR3: CASSTFAPGVDGYTF. Written as DNA, the CDR3 is TGTGCCAGTAGTACGTTTGCCCCGGGGGTAGATGGCTACACCTTC.

This sequence joins TRBV7-9 and TRBJ2-1; D is perhaps TRBD2 (6 bases). V was clipped by 6 bases and J by 0 bases, with 12 bases between them. CDR3 length equals 15 residues. The V gene's germline CDR1 is SEHNR and CDR2 FQNEAQ (reference sequence). CDR3 coding DNA: TGTGCCAGCAGTTCCCTAGCGAACTCCTACAATGAGCAGTTCTTC. Its protein is CASSSLANSYNEQFF.

The chain recombines TRBV9 with TRBJ1-5; unclear D gene. Germline CDR1 and CDR2: SGDLS and YYNGEE. This CDR3 is 13 amino acids long. Deletions cut 0 bases from V and 5 bases from J, with 6 bases between. The CDR3 region has the DNA TGTGCCAGCAGCGTAGGGGCTGATCAGCCCCAGCATTTT. Translating gives CASSVGADQPQHF.

This chain uses TRBV10-3 with TRBJ1-3, with a possible D match to TRBD1 (5 bases). Looked up from germline, CDR1 is ENHRY and CDR2 is SYGVKD. V lost 1 base, J lost 4 bases, and 11 bases lay in between. The CDR3 is made up of 15 amino acids. CDR3 DNA sequence: TGTGCCATCAGTGAGTTCCAAGGGGCCGGAAACACCATATATTTT. Translated, it gives CAISEFQGAGNTIYF.

The chain carries TRBV19 and TRBJ2-1; 8 nucleotides align to TRBD2. V shed 3 bases and J 1 base; nucleotides not matched to a gene: 5. Germline values: CDR1 LNHDA, CDR2 SQIVND (reference sequence). CDR3 length: 16 residues. This chain's CDR3 is CASSIRGGPSYNEQFF. The DNA for the CDR3 is TGTGCCAGTAGTATCCGGGGGGGGCCTTCCTACAATGAGCAGTTCTTC.

The V call is TRBV28, the J call TRBJ2-5; D might be TRBD2 (5 bases). CDR3 length equals 14 residues. The ends were cut back, 4 bases at V and 1 base at J, with 10 bases in the middle. Germline-derived CDR1 and CDR2 are MDHEN and SYDVKM. The CDR3 reads CASSSPGIQETQYF. CDR3 DNA sequence: TGTGCCAGCAGTTCGCCGGGAATCCAAGAGACCCAGTACTTC. The whole variable domain, remainder taken from reference TRBV28 and TRBJ2-5, is DVKVTQSSRYLVKRTGEKVFLECVQDMDHENMFWYRQDPGLGLRLIYFSYDVKMKEKGDIPEGYSVSREKKERFSLILESASTNQTSMYLCASSSPGIQETQYFGPGTRLLVL.

The chain joins TRBV6-1 to TRBJ1-2; 10 nucleotides line up with TRBD1. The J segment lost 3 bases and the V segment lost 10 bases, leaving 8 bases of the junction unmatched. This CDR3 contains 14 residues. CDR1 MNHNS and CDR2 SASEGT come from the germline V gene. CDR3 loop: CATDRTGGYYGYTF. CDR3 in DNA: TGTGCCACCGACCGGACAGGGGGTTACTATGGCTACACCTTC.

This clone was counted a few times. J is TRBJ1-1 and V is TRBV15, with TRBD1 identical over 11 bases. Germline V gene data show CDR1 as LNHNV and CDR2 as YYDKDF (reference sequence). Germline trimming cut 1 base from V and 3 bases from J; bases unmatched to any gene: 1. CDR3 length equals 15 residues. The CDR3 region is CATSRADRGHTEAFF. CDR3 sequence (DNA): TGTGCCACCAGCAGAGCGGACAGGGGGCACACTGAAGCTTTCTTT.

The chain combines TRBV6-5 with TRBJ2-7; possible D gene TRBD1, 6 bases. CDR1 and CDR2 (germline): MNHEY, SVGAGI. This CDR3 is 13 amino acids long. V was shortened by 5 bases and J by 4 bases, with 12 bases between the two germline ends. CDR3 bases: TGTGCCAGCAGTCTGGGGGCGCGGTACGAGCAGTACTTC. It specifies CASSLGARYEQYF.

The rearrangement links TRBV23-1 to TRBJ2-7; D possibly corresponds to TRBD1 (5 bases). Being an ORF, TRBV23-1 has a function that is uncertain. The CDR3 is 15 amino acids. The germline V and J ends were trimmed by 2 bases and 2 bases, with 13 bases remaining between them. The CDR3 DNA is TGCGCCAGCAGTCAACGACGACAGCCTACCTACGAGCAGTACTTC. Amino acids: CASSQRRQPTYEQYF.

This clone showed up just a few times. The V call is TRBV27, the J call TRBJ2-7, with D possibly TRBD2 on 6 matching bases. The CDR3 has 15 amino acids. The V end was cut by 3 bases, the J end by 3 bases, with 15 bases between. Per germline, CDR1 MNHEY and CDR2 SMNVEV (reference sequence). The CDR3 spells CASSFSGGNHYEQYF. DNA for the CDR3: TGTGCCAGCAGTTTCTCTGGGGGGAACCACTACGAGCAGTACTTC.

The rearrangement joins TRBV11-2 to TRBJ2-3; TRBD2 is a possible D gene (6 bases). The V end lost 1 base, the J end lost 3 bases, and 20 bases lay between the germline ends. Germline V gives CDR1 SGHAT, CDR2 FQNNGV. This CDR3 comprises 18 residues. The CDR3 reads CASSLGRGWGGETDTQYF. Here the CDR3 DNA reads TGTGCCAGCAGCTTAGGGCGAGGTTGGGGAGGCGAAACAGATACGCAGTATTTT.

V is TRBV5-6 and J is TRBJ1-1; D call uncertain. There are 14 residues in the CDR3. Per the germline V gene, CDR1 is SGHDT and CDR2 is YYEEEE. V lost 2 bases and J lost 0, with 8 bases in between. The CDR3 loop is CASSFTVMNTEAFF. The CDR3 nucleotides read TGTGCCAGCAGCTTTACGGTTATGAACACTGAAGCTTTCTTT.

The genes are TRBV15 and TRBJ2-3; D not certain. The length of the CDR3 is 16 residues. V dropped 0 bases and J dropped 0 bases, with 10 bases sitting between them. Germline CDR1 reads LNHNV; CDR2 reads YYDKDF (reference sequence). CDR3 protein: CATSRDPESSTDTQYF. CDR3 DNA: TGTGCCACCAGCAGAGATCCGGAGTCTAGCACAGATACGCAGTATTTT. The full variable domain, its missing parts supplied by reference TRBV15 and TRBJ2-3, is DAMVIQNPRYQVTQFGKPVTLSCSQTLNHNVMYWYQQKSSQAPKLLFHYYDKDFNNEADTPDNFQSRRPNTSFCFLDIRSPGLGDTAMYLCATSRDPESSTDTQYFGPGTRLTVL.

The chain uses TRBV6-1 and TRBJ2-1; no firm D call. The CDR3 sequence is 16 residues long. Trimming cost V 1 base and J 10 bases, with 20 bases left between them. The germline V gene encodes CDR1 MNHNS and CDR2 SASEGT. CDR3 DNA: TGTGCCAGCAGTGAAGGTTCGGGTCCCTCTTTTTGGGAGCAGTTCTTC. It encodes CASSEGSGPSFWEQFF.

The V call is TRBV13, the J call TRBJ2-7; 7 nucleotides align to TRBD1. With 4 bases clipped from V and 5 bases from J, the junction kept 8 bases outside the gene matches. The CDR3 length is 14 residues. CDR1 is PRHDT and CDR2 is FYEKMQ in the germline V gene (reference sequence). In DNA form, the CDR3 reads TGTGCCAGCAGCTCCAGGGGGAGTGTAGACGAGCAGTACTTC. It translates to CASSSRGSVDEQYF.

This chain uses TRBV20-1 with TRBJ2-7, with D possibly being TRBD1 (5 bases). The germline CDR1 and CDR2 sequences are DFQATT and SNEGSKA (reference sequence). CDR3 size: 11 residues. Trimming left V 6 bases short and J 3 bases short, with 9 bases between. The CDR3 is CSAVRDYEQYF. CDR3 nucleotide sequence: TGCAGTGCCGTCAGGGACTACGAGCAGTACTTC.

V usage is TRBV7-2 and J usage is TRBJ2-1; D perhaps matches TRBD1 (5 bases). V gave up 7 bases and J gave up 2 bases, with 15 bases separating them. The CDR3 has 15 amino acids. Germline assignment: CDR1 SGHTA and CDR2 FQGNSA. The CDR3 loop is CASTPRADTYNEQFF. CDR3 nucleotides: TGTGCCAGCACCCCCAGGGCGGATACCTACAATGAGCAGTTCTTC.

V gene TRBV5-4 combines with J gene TRBJ2-3; 13 nucleotides agree with TRBD2. The CDR3 has 16 residues. J lost 2 bases, V lost 4 bases, and 4 bases had no gene match. CDR1 SGHNT and CDR2 YYREEE come from the germline V gene (reference sequence). The CDR3, as DNA: TGTGCCAGCAGCCTTGGGACTAGCGGGACCACAGATACGCAGTATTTT. As protein: CASSLGTSGTTDTQYF. Full variable domain (outside the CDR3, taken from reference TRBV5-4 and TRBJ2-3): ETGVTQSPTHLIKTRGQQVTLRCSSQSGHNTVSWYQQALGQGPQFIFQYYREEENGRGNFPPRFSGLQFPNYSSELNVNALELDDSALYLCASSLGTSGTTDTQYFGPGTRLTVL.

This chain uses TRBV27 with TRBJ2-7; TRBD2 matches at 7 bases. The CDR3 runs 12 residues. J was trimmed by 6 bases and V by 6 bases; bases with no gene match: 5. Germline lookup yields CDR1 MNHEY and CDR2 SMNVEV (reference sequence). The CDR3 loop is CASRDGGSEQYF. The CDR3 bases are TGTGCCAGCAGGGACGGGGGGAGCGAGCAGTACTTC.